The 32 T cell receptor beta chains below were found in one sample sequenced in a study of OX40 agonist ivuxolimab in advanced cancers. Profiling relied on immunoSEQ multiplex PCR, and the TCRdb table lists in-frame clones only, not all of them. The data hold around 67,000 clones, with around 84% observed a single time. The material sequenced was CD4+ or CD8+ T cells sorted from blood, taken in a trial of the OX40 agonist ivuxolimab. These TCRs come from an adult with an advanced solid tumor such as melanoma, head and neck, liver or kidney cancer.

Here the CDR3 DNA reads TGTGCCAGCAGCTTCCTTGGGTGGTGGGGGACTAGCACAGATACGCAGTATTTT. Protein sequence: CASSFLGWWGTSTDTQYF. The chain uses TRBV5-6 and TRBJ2-3; weak D call: TRBD2 (6 bases). Looked up from germline, CDR1 is SGHDT and CDR2 is YYEEEE. The V end lost 2 bases, the J end lost 0 bases, and 19 bases lay between the germline ends. This CDR3 spans 18 amino acids.

In nucleotides, the CDR3 is TGTGCCAGCAGCCTCGGGACAACCAGTTCCCAGCATTTT. Translated: CASSLGTTSSQHF. The V gene is TRBV7-6, the J gene TRBJ1-5; perhaps TRBD1 as D (6 bases). The CDR3 covers 13 residues. Trimming removed 5 bases from V and 11 bases from J, with 16 bases in between. CDR1 SGHVS and CDR2 FNYEAQ come from the germline V gene.

The rearrangement joins TRBV6-1 to TRBJ1-5; the D gene is possibly TRBD1 (6 bases). The length of the CDR3 is 15 residues. Germline V gene sequence: CDR1 MNHNS, CDR2 SASEGT. Trimming took 5 bases from V and 2 from J, leaving 13 bases between them. DNA of the CDR3: TGTGCCAGCAGTCTACTAGGGGGAGGCAATCAGCCCCAGCATTTT. This gives the protein CASSLLGGGNQPQHF.

The chain links TRBV2 to TRBJ2-1, with 7 bases lining up with TRBD1. Germline-derived CDR1 and CDR2 are SNHLY and FYNNEI. Trimming removed 7 bases from V and 5 bases from J; junction bases left unmatched: 11. The CDR3 spans 15 residues. CDR3 in amino acids: CASKMEEQGNNEQFF. As DNA, the CDR3 is TGTGCCAGCAAAATGGAGGAACAGGGGAACAATGAGCAGTTCTTC.

The J gene is TRBJ1-1, the V gene TRBV5-1; 7 nucleotides align to TRBD1. Unmatched junction bases numbered 5, after V lost 0 bases and J lost 0 bases. Per the germline V gene, CDR1 is SGHRS and CDR2 is YFSETQ. The CDR3 consists of 16 residues. CDR3 residues: CASSLARQGVNTEAFF. CDR3 DNA: TGCGCCAGCAGCTTGGCCAGACAGGGCGTGAACACTGAAGCTTTCTTT. The whole variable domain, remainder taken from reference TRBV5-1 and TRBJ1-1, is KAGVTQTPRYLIKTRGQQVTLSCSPISGHRSVSWYQQTPGQGLQFLFEYFSETQRNKGNFPGRFSGRQFSNSRSEMNVSTLELGDSALYLCASSLARQGVNTEAFFGQGTRLTVV.

The chain links TRBV6-6 to TRBJ2-3; possibly TRBD1 for D (5 bases). CDR1 MNHNY and CDR2 SVGAGI come from the germline V gene (reference sequence). The CDR3 runs 15 residues. V was clipped by 6 bases and J by 0 bases, with 13 bases between them. The CDR3 nucleotides are TGTGCCAGCAGCCAGACAGCGTCTAGCACAGATACGCAGTATTTT. Residues: CASSQTASSTDTQYF.

The chain has TRBV6-5 and TRBJ1-3, with D tentatively TRBD1 (5 bases). Trimming pared 2 bases from V and 0 bases from J, leaving 11 bases between. The CDR3 is 16 amino acids. Germline assignment: CDR1 MNHEY and CDR2 SVGAGI. The CDR3 coding sequence is TGTGCCAGCAGTTACAGCGGACAATACTCTGGAAACACCATATATTTT. This codes for CASSYSGQYSGNTIYF.

J is TRBJ1-1 and V is TRBV5-1; TRBD1 matches 7 bases. V gave up 7 bases and J gave up 1 base; unmatched junction bases: 7. The CDR3 extends over 14 amino acids. The V gene's germline CDR1 is SGHRS and CDR2 YFSETQ. The CDR3 spells CASGSGTENTEAFF. DNA of the CDR3: TGCGCCAGCGGATCCGGGACAGAGAACACTGAAGCTTTCTTT.

This rearrangement joins TRBV6-5 to TRBJ2-5; D gene ambiguous. The CDR3 is 12 amino acids. CDR1 and CDR2 from the germline V gene are MNHEY and SVGAGI. Trimming shortened V by 8 bases and J by 4 bases, and 11 bases separated the two germline ends. The DNA for the CDR3 is TGTGCCAGCTCGAAAGGGCGAGAGACCCAGTACTTC. It encodes CASSKGRETQYF.

The chain combines TRBV27 with TRBJ2-7, with 9 bases matching TRBD2. This CDR3 is built from 14 residues. Germline V gene sequence: CDR1 MNHEY, CDR2 SMNVEV (reference sequence). V gave up 5 bases and J gave up 7 bases; unmatched junction bases: 9. DNA for the CDR3: TGTGCCAGCAGTAACATAGCGGGAGCGAGGGAGCAGTACTTC. This translates into CASSNIAGAREQYF.

This clone was picked up a small number of times. This CDR3 reads CASSSKGVAPLHF. The CDR3 DNA follows: TGTGCCAGCAGCTCAAAGGGGGTAGCACCCCTCCACTTT. The chain links TRBV7-2 to TRBJ1-6; the D gene is possibly TRBD1 (6 bases). The CDR3 consists of 13 residues. Germline CDR1 SGHTA, CDR2 FQGNSA. Trimming removed 4 bases from V and 11 bases from J, with 12 bases in between.

This sequence joins TRBV18 and TRBJ1-5; D gene uncertain. CDR3 length: 20 amino acids. CDR1 and CDR2 from the germline V gene are KGHSH and LQKENI. V was trimmed by 5 bases and J by 5 bases, leaving 31 bases between them. In DNA form, the CDR3 reads TGTGCCAGCTCAGAAACCCAAATTCCGCGAAAGGTAGAGCTCGATCAGCCCCAGCATTTT. This translates into CASSETQIPRKVELDQPQHF.

This clone was seen only once. The V gene is TRBV6-6, the J gene TRBJ1-5; no firm D call. Germline V gene sequence: CDR1 MNHNY, CDR2 SVGAGI (reference sequence). V lost 4 bases and J lost 7, with 8 bases in between. The CDR3 covers 12 residues. The CDR3 DNA reads TGTGCCAGCAGTTCCTGGCAACAGCCCCAGCATTTT. Protein sequence: CASSSWQQPQHF.

The rearrangement joins TRBV29-1 to TRBJ2-3; D is unresolved. CDR1 and CDR2 from the germline V gene are SQVTM and ANQGSEA. Trimming pared 3 bases from V and 0 bases from J, leaving 10 bases between. The CDR3 runs 14 residues. The CDR3 sequence: CSVDLTTSTDTQYF. CDR3 DNA sequence: TGCAGCGTTGACCTGACCACTAGCACAGATACGCAGTATTTT.

The chain couples TRBV2 to TRBJ2-1; 14 positions agree with TRBD2. V lost 6 bases and J lost 2; bases outside the gene matches: 0. Germline assignment: CDR1 SNHLY and CDR2 FYNNEI. This CDR3 contains 15 residues. This chain's CDR3 is CASRTSGGAYNEQFF. CDR3 nucleotide sequence: TGTGCCAGCAGGACTAGCGGGGGGGCCTACAATGAGCAGTTCTTC.

This clone was counted once. The rearrangement joins TRBV30 to TRBJ1-1, with D maybe TRBD1 (5 bases). Germline V CDR1 and CDR2: GTSNPN, SVGIG (reference sequence). This CDR3 is built from 17 residues. V dropped 4 bases and J dropped 2 bases, with 23 bases sitting between them. The CDR3 reads CAWKSEGSVRRNTEAFF. CDR3 DNA: TGTGCCTGGAAATCAGAGGGGAGCGTGAGGAGAAACACTGAAGCTTTCTTT.

This chain links TRBV7-8 with TRBJ2-1; 8 bases are a match to TRBD1. Losses at the gene ends were 4 bases for V and 2 bases for J; bases not matched to a gene: 4. This CDR3 has 15 residues. Germline lookup yields CDR1 SGHVS and CDR2 FQNEAQ. DNA for the CDR3: TGTGCCAGCAGCTGGGGGACAGGCCCCTACAATGAGCAGTTCTTC. Residues: CASSWGTGPYNEQFF.

This clone was seen a single time. The J gene is TRBJ1-1, the V gene TRBV18, with a weak D call TRBD1 (6 bases). The CDR3 contains 18 residues. Germline V lookup: CDR1 KGHSH, CDR2 LQKENI. Trimming removed 3 bases from V and 0 bases from J, with 20 bases in between. The CDR3 bases are TGTGCCAGCTCACCTGGGGGCGGTGGTCCGAAGATGAACACTGAAGCTTTCTTT. Translating gives CASSPGGGGPKMNTEAFF.

This clone has only one observation. The rearrangement links TRBV6-6 to TRBJ1-5; the match to TRBD1 covers 7 bases. Germline-derived CDR1 and CDR2 are MNHNY and SVGAGI (reference sequence). Trimming took 6 bases from V and 6 from J; bases not matched to a gene: 14. The CDR3 has 16 amino acids. CDR3 sequence: CASRNPGQGGGQPQHF. The CDR3 DNA sequence: TGTGCCAGCAGGAACCCGGGGCAGGGGGGAGGTCAGCCCCAGCATTTT.

V is TRBV7-2 and J is TRBJ2-6; no reliable D call. The V and J ends lost 8 bases and 0 bases respectively, with 11 bases between them. The CDR3 sequence is 15 residues long. Germline CDR1 SGHTA, CDR2 FQGNSA. CDR3 sequence (DNA): TGTGCCAGCCAAAGAATCCCCTCTGGGGCCAACGTCCTGACTTTC. Its translation is CASQRIPSGANVLTF.

In this sample, this clone turned up a few times. The chain has TRBV18 and TRBJ1-4, with a possible D match to TRBD1 (6 bases). Germline V lookup: CDR1 KGHSH, CDR2 LQKENI. With 0 bases removed from V and 8 bases from J, the gap between germline ends came to 13 bases. This CDR3 spans 15 amino acids. The CDR3 region has the DNA TGTGCCAGCTCACCACCGAGGGTTAGGGGGGAAAAACTGTTTTTT. Translation gives CASSPPRVRGEKLFF.

This sequence joins TRBV30 and TRBJ1-1; D remains ambiguous. This CDR3 is built from 8 residues. The germline V gene encodes CDR1 GTSNPN and CDR2 SVGIG (reference sequence). With 7 bases removed from V and 11 bases from J, the gap between germline ends came to 8 bases. CDR3 residues: CASTPAFF. The CDR3 nucleotides are TGTGCCTCTACTCCCGCTTTCTTT.

The chain couples TRBV28 to TRBJ2-7; TRBD1 aligns across 10 bases. The germline V gene encodes CDR1 MDHEN and CDR2 SYDVKM. With V trimmed by 7 bases and J by 2 bases, 8 bases remained unmatched. The CDR3 spans 15 residues. In DNA form, the CDR3 reads TGTGCCAGCAACTTACCGGGACAGGGGACCTACGAGCAGTACTTC. Its translation: CASNLPGQGTYEQYF.

This clone turned up a few times. The chain links TRBV11-2 to TRBJ2-5, with 8 bases lining up with TRBD2. CDR3 length equals 15 residues. Germline CDR1 SGHAT, CDR2 FQNNGV. Trimming cost V 5 bases and J 1 base; bases outside gene matches: 6. CDR3: CASSRNSGIQETQYF. CDR3 DNA sequence: TGTGCCAGCAGCCGGAATAGCGGGATCCAAGAGACCCAGTACTTC.

This chain links TRBV7-8 with TRBJ2-2; perhaps TRBD2 as D (5 bases). V was pared by 2 bases and J by 4 bases, with 14 bases between. Germline V gene sequence: CDR1 SGHVS, CDR2 FQNEAQ. CDR3 length: 16 residues. The CDR3: CASSLNRARGTGELFF. Written as DNA, the CDR3 is TGTGCCAGCAGCTTAAACCGGGCCCGGGGCACCGGGGAGCTGTTTTTT.

This clone was recorded a few times. The chain employs TRBV7-8 and TRBJ1-2; D possibly corresponds to TRBD1 (6 bases). Germline V gene lookup returns CDR1 SGHVS and CDR2 FQNEAQ. V was clipped by 3 bases and J by 3 bases, with 14 bases between them. The CDR3 sequence is 15 residues long. CDR3 nucleotide sequence: TGTGCCAGCAGCTTCGGGGGGGCGCGGGACTATGGCTACACCTTC. This encodes CASSFGGARDYGYTF.

V is TRBV7-2 and J is TRBJ1-2; D is uncertain. The V gene's germline CDR1 is SGHTA and CDR2 FQGNSA. Between the trimmed V and J ends, which lost 8 bases and 7 bases, there was a span of 17 bases. The CDR3 runs 13 residues. This CDR3 is CASAPRLNGGYTF. CDR3 sequence (DNA): TGTGCCAGCGCCCCGAGGCTTAATGGTGGCTACACCTTC.

This clone was picked up a small number of times. The CDR3 DNA is TGTGCCAGCAGCTGGGGGCCGCAGACTAGCACAGATACGCAGTATTTT. Amino acid sequence: CASSWGPQTSTDTQYF. The chain uses TRBV5-4 and TRBJ2-3; D may be TRBD1 (6 bases). Germline V CDR1 and CDR2: SGHNT, YYREEE (reference sequence). The CDR3 totals 16 residues. Trimming took off 3 bases at V and 0 bases at J, with 14 bases between the two ends.

The rearrangement links TRBV5-1 to TRBJ2-7, with a weak D call TRBD1 (5 bases). This CDR3 spans 16 amino acids. Per germline, CDR1 SGHRS and CDR2 YFSETQ. V lost 3 bases, J lost 5 bases, and 21 bases lay in between. CDR3 bases: TGCGCCAGCAGCTCGTGGTCAGGGTTCGAATTTGACGAGCAGTACTTC. It is translated as CASSSWSGFEFDEQYF.

In regard to this clone: The junction and the germline gene differ at one end; a read error may be behind it. This chain uses TRBV7-7 with TRBJ2-1; 10 bases align to TRBD2. Germline CDR1 and CDR2: SSHAT and FNYEAQ (reference sequence). The CDR3 has 15 residues. The CDR3 spells CASSLGTSELDEQFF. As DNA, the CDR3 is TGTGCTAGCAGCTTGGGGACTAGCGAATTGGATGAGCAGTTCTTC.

This chain joins TRBV19 and TRBJ1-5; 8 positions agree with TRBD1. With 5 bases clipped from V and 4 bases from J, the junction kept 10 bases outside the gene matches. This CDR3 is 16 amino acids long. The germline V gene has CDR1 LNHDA and CDR2 SQIVND (reference sequence). The CDR3 sequence is CASSSRTGRGNQPQHF. Written as DNA, the CDR3 is TGTGCCAGTAGTTCCCGGACAGGGAGAGGAAATCAGCCCCAGCATTTT.

The rearrangement joins TRBV7-8 to TRBJ2-1; weak D call: TRBD1 (5 bases). Per germline, CDR1 SGHVS and CDR2 FQNEAQ. Trimming took 1 base from V and 6 from J, leaving 19 bases between them. The CDR3 sequence is 17 residues long. CDR3 residues: CASSLGFTGKGSNEQFF. CDR3 DNA sequence: TGTGCCAGCAGCTTAGGATTTACAGGAAAGGGGTCCAATGAGCAGTTCTTC.